The T cell receptor beta chain described here comes from a study of shared clonotypes between healthy human individuals. Points from the study as a whole: Clonotype sharing across a handful of donors was observed for around 5% of naive CD4 clonotypes. The researchers took only blood, and tissue repertoires probably look different.

The material for each subset, its genomic DNA, was split evenly across several immunoSEQ plates. Using immunoSEQ multiplex PCR, the repertoire was profiled, and TCRdb retains in-frame clones only, with some absent. Of roughly 1,600,000 clones in the sample, roughly 98.5% were seen once. The CDR3 is made up of 15 amino acids. V lost 4 bases, J lost 0 bases, and 6 bases stayed unmatched. CDR1 and CDR2 from the germline V gene are MNHNS and SASEGT. Worth noting for this clone: Its target is unknown.

The receptor was derived from a man aged 30 to 45 in good health. The chain has TRBV6-1 and TRBJ2-7, with 7 bases identical to TRBD2. The sequenced sample was naive CD4+ T cells sorted from blood. The subset: CD45RA+ positively selected. The CDR3 region is CASSALSGISYEQYF. The CDR3 nucleotides are TGTGCCAGCAGTGCTCTCAGCGGGATCTCCTACGAGCAGTACTTC.